This is a list of T cell receptor beta chains from one sample in a study of control samples from healthy donors and cancer patients. Using immunoSEQ multiplex PCR, the repertoire was profiled, and TCRdb retains in-frame clones only, with some absent. This sample carries some 71,000 clones, 89% of them seen once, and the ten largest clones take around a fifth. The sample taken for sequencing was PBMCs. The origin of the receptors is a man aged 55-75 years with lung cancer. Each CDR3 is given without its conserved first and last residue.

J gene	V gene	CDR3 protein
TRBJ2-3	TRBV3-1/TRBV3-2	ASSQVRNTQY
TRBJ1-5	TRBV18	ASSTDGYSNQPQH
TRBJ1-1	TRBV18	ASSPRTGQYPEAF
TRBJ1-2	TRBV9	ASSYTGGDGYT
TRBJ2-1	TRBV10-3	AISAGTGRSSYNEQF
TRBJ2-2	TRBV3-1/TRBV3-2	ASSQYGKNTGELF
TRBJ1-1	TRBV18	ASSPLQENTEAF
TRBJ2-1	TRBV5-1	ASRREGGDRVDNEQF
TRBJ2-3	TRBV7-9	ASSLLAGGPTDTQY
TRBJ2-6	TRBV3-1/TRBV3-2	ASSQDRGQGANVLT
TRBJ1-4	TRBV7-2	ASSLGPGETEKLF
TRBJ2-1	TRBV7-3	ASSPGVDEQF
TRBJ1-6	TRBV6-5	ASRETGRDLALH
TRBJ1-4	TRBV7-2	ASSSKGNPNEKLF
TRBJ2-2	TRBV25-1	ASSDRGAGELF
TRBJ1-1	TRBV3-1/TRBV3-2	ASSQTALPEAF
TRBJ1-2	TRBV27	ASSFVGQGKHYGYT
TRBJ1-1	TRBV12-3/TRBV12-4	ASSPRPEAF
TRBJ1-1	TRBV12-3/TRBV12-4	ASSLNLNTEAF